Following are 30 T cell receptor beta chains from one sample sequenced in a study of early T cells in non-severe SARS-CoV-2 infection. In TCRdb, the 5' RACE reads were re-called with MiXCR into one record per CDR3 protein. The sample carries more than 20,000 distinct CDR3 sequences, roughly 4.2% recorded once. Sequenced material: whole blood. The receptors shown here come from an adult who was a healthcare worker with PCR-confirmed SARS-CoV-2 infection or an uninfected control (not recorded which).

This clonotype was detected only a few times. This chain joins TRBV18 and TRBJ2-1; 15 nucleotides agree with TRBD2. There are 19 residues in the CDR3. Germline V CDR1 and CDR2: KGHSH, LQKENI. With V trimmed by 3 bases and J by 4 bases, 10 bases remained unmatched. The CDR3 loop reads CASSPGTSGGHLYYNEQFF. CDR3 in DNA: TGTGCCAGCTCACCCGGGACTAGCGGGGGGCACCTATATTACAATGAGCAGTTCTTC.

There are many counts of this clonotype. The CDR3 sequence is CASSLDLRTGVDGSNQPQHF. DNA of the CDR3: TGTGCCAGCAGCTTAGATCTCAGGACAGGGGTCGATGGGAGCAATCAGCCCCAGCATTTT. This chain joins TRBV11-2 and TRBJ1-5; the match to TRBD1 covers 9 bases. Germline loops: CDR1 SGHAT, CDR2 FQNNGV. The CDR3 runs 20 residues. Trimming at V came to 0 bases and at J to 1 base, leaving 13 bases not matched to a gene.

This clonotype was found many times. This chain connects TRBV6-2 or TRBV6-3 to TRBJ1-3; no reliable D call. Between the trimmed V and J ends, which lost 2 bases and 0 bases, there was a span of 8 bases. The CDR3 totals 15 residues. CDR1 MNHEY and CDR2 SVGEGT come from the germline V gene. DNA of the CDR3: TGTGCCAGCAGTTACCGGTCCTTCTCTGGAAACACCATATATTTT. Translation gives CASSYRSFSGNTIYF.

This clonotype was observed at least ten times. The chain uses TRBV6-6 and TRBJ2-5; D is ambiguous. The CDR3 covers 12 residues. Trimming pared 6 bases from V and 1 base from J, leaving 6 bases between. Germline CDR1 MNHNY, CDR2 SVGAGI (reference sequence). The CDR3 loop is CASSPTQETQYF. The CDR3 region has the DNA TGTGCCAGCAGCCCCACCCAAGAGACCCAGTACTTC.

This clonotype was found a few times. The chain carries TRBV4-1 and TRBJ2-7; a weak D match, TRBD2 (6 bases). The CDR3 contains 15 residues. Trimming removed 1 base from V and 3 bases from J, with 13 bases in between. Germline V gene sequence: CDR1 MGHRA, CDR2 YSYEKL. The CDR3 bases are TGCGCCAGCAGCCAAGTCTCCGGGAGTGGCTACGAGCAGTACTTC. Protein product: CASSQVSGSGYEQYF.

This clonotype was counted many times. The DNA of the CDR3 is TGTGCCAGCAGTGCTGTACGGGAGCAGTACTTC. Protein: CASSAVREQYF. The V call is TRBV28, the J call TRBJ2-7, with D uncertain. The CDR3 has 11 residues. Per germline, CDR1 MDHEN and CDR2 SYDVKM. Trimming shortened V by 5 bases and J by 7 bases, and 9 bases separated the two germline ends.

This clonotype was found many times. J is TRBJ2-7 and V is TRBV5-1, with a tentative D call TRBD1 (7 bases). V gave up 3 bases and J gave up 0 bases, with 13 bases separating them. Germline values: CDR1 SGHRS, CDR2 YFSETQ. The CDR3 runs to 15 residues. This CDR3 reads CASSSGDSSSYEQYF. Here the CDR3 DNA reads TGCGCCAGCAGCTCGGGGGACAGCAGCTCCTACGAGCAGTACTTC.

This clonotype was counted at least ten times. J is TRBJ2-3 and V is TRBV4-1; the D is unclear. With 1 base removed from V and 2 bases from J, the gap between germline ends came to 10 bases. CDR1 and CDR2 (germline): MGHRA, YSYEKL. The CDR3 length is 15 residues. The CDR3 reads CASSQGFGFTDTQYF. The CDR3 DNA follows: TGCGCCAGCAGCCAAGGTTTCGGGTTCACAGATACGCAGTATTTT.

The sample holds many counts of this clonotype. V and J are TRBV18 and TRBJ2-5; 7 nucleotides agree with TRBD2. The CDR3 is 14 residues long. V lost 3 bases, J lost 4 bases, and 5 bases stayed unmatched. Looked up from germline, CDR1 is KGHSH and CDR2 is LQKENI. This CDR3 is CASSPGGGGETQYF. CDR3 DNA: TGTGCCAGCTCACCCGGCGGGGGAGGAGAGACCCAGTACTTC.

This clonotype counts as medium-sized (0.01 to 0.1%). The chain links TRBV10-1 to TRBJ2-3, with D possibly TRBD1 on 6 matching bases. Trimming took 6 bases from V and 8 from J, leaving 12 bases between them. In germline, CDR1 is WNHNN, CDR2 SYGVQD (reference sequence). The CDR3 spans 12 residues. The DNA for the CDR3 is TGCGCCAGCAGCAGGGGATCTACTACGCAGTATTTT. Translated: CASSRGSTTQYF.

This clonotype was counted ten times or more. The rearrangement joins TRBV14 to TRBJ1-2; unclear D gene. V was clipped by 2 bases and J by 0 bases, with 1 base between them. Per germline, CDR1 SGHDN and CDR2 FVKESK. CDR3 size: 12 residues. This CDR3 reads CASSQTNYGYTF. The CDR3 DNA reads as TGTGCCAGCAGCCAAACTAACTATGGCTACACCTTC.

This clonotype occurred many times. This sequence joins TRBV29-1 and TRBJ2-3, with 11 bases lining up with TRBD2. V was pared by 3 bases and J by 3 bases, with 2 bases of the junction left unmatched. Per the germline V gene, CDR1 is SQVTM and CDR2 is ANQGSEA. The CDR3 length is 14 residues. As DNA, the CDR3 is TGCAGCGTTGAGCTAGCGGGGGGTACAGATACGCAGTATTTT. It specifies CSVELAGGTDTQYF.

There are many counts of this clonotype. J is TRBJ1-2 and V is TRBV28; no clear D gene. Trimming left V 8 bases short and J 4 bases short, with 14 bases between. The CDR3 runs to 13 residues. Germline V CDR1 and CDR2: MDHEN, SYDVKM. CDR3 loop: CASRARAAYGYTF. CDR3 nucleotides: TGTGCCAGCCGGGCCCGGGCTGCCTATGGCTACACCTTC.

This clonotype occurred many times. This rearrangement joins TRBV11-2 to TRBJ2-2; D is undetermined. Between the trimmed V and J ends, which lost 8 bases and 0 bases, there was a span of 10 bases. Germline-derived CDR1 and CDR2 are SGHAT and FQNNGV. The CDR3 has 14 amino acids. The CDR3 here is CASPRTANTGELFF. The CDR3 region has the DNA TGTGCCAGCCCGAGGACGGCGAACACCGGGGAGCTGTTTTTT.

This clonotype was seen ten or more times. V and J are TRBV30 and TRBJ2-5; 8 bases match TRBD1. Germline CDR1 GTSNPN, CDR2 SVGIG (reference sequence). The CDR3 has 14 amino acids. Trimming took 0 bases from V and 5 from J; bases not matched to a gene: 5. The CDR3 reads CAWSVDRGIETQYF. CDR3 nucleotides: TGTGCCTGGAGTGTCGACAGGGGCATCGAGACCCAGTACTTC.

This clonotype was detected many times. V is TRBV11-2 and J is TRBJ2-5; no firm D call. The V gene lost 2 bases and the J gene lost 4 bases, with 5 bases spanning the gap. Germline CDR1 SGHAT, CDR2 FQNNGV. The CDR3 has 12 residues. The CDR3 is CASSLFSETQYF. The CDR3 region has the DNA TGTGCCAGCAGCTTATTCTCAGAGACCCAGTACTTC.

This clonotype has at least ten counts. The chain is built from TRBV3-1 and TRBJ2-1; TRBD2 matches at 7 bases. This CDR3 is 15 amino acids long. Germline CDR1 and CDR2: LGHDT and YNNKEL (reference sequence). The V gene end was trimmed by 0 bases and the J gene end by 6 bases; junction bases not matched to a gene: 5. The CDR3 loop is CASSQDPRTSNEQFF. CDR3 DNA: TGTGCCAGCAGCCAAGATCCGCGGACTAGCAATGAGCAGTTCTTC.

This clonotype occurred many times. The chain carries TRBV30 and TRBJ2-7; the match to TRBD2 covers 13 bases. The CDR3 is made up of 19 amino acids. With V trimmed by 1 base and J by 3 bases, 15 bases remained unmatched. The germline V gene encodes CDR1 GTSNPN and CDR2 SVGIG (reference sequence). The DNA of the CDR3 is TGTGCCTGGAGTGACCGACTAGCGGGGGGCTCGAGAAAGTACTACGAGCAGTACTTC. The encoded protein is CAWSDRLAGGSRKYYEQYF.

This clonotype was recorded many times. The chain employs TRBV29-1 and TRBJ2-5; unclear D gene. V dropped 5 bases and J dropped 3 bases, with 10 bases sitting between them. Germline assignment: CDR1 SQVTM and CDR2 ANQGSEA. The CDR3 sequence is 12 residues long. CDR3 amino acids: CSVQIREETQYF. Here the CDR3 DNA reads TGCAGCGTTCAAATCCGGGAAGAGACCCAGTACTTC.

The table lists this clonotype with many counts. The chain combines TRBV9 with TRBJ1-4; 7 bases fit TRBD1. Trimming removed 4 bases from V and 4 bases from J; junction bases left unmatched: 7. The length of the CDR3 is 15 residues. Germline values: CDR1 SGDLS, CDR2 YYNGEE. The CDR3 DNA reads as TGTGCCAGCAGCCCAGCGGACAGGCATAATGAAAAACTGTTTTTT. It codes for CASSPADRHNEKLFF.

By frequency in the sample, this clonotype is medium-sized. CDR3 loop: CASSLGQGAYNEQFF. In nucleotides, the CDR3 is TGTGCCAGCAGCTTAGGACAGGGGGCCTACAATGAGCAGTTCTTC. This rearrangement joins TRBV11-2 to TRBJ2-1; 9 bases map to TRBD1. V lost 1 base to trimming and J lost 2 bases; unmatched junction nucleotides: 0. The germline CDR1 and CDR2 sequences are SGHAT and FQNNGV. The CDR3 contains 15 residues. The whole variable domain, filled in from reference TRBV11-2 and TRBJ2-1, reads EAGVAQSPRYKIIEKRQSVAFWCNPISGHATLYWYQQILGQGPKLLIQFQNNGVVDDSQLPKDRFSAERLKGVDSTLKIQPAKLEDSAVYLCASSLGQGAYNEQFFGPGTRLTVL.

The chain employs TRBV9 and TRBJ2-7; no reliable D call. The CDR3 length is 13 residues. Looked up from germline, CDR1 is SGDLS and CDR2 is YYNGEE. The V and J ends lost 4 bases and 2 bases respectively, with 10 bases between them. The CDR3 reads CASSSGLAYEQYF. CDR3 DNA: TGTGCCAGCAGCTCCGGGCTGGCCTACGAGCAGTACTTC.

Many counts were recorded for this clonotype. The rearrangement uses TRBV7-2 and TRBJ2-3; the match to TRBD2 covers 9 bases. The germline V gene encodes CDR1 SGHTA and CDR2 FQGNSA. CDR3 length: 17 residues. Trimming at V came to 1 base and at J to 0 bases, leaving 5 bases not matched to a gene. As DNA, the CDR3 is TGTGCCAGCAGCTTAGAATCTAGCGGGGTTAGCACAGATACGCAGTATTTT. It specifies CASSLESSGVSTDTQYF. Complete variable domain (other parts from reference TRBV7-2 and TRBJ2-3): GAGVSQSPSNKVTEKGKDVELRCDPISGHTALYWYRQSLGQGLEFLIYFQGNSAPDKSGLPSDRFSAERTGGSVSTLTIQRTQQEDSAVYLCASSLESSGVSTDTQYFGPGTRLTVL.

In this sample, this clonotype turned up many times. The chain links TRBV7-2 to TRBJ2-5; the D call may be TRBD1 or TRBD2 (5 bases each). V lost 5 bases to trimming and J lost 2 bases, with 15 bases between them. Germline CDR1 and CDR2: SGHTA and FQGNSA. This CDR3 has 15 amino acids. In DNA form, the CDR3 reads TGTGCCAGCAGCCACCAACTAGGGGAACAAGAGACCCAGTACTTC. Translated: CASSHQLGEQETQYF.

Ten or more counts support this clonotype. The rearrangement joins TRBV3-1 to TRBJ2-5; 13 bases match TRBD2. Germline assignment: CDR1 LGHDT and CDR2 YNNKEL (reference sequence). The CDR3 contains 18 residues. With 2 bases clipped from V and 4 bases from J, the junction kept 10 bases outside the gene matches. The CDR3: CASSQPTSGGAFPETQYF. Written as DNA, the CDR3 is TGTGCCAGCAGCCAACCCACTAGCGGGGGGGCCTTTCCAGAGACCCAGTACTTC.

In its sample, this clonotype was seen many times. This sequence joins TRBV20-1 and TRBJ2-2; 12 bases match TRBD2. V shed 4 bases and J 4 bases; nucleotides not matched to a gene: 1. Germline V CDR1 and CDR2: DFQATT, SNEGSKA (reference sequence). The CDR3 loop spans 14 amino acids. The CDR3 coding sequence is TGCAGTGCTAAGACTAGCGGGGGCACCGGGGAGCTGTTTTTT. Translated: CSAKTSGGTGELFF.

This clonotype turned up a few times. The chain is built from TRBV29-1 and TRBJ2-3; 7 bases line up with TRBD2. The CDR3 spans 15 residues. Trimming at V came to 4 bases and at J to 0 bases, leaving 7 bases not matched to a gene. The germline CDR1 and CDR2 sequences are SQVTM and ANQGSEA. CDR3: CSVAGGITSTDTQYF. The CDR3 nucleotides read TGCAGCGTTGCCGGGGGGATTACTAGCACAGATACGCAGTATTTT.

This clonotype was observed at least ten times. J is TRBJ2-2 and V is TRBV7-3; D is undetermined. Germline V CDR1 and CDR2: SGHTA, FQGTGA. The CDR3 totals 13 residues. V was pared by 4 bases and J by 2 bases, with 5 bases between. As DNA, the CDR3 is TGTGCCAGCAGCTCGATTAACACCGGGGAGCTGTTTTTT. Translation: CASSSINTGELFF.

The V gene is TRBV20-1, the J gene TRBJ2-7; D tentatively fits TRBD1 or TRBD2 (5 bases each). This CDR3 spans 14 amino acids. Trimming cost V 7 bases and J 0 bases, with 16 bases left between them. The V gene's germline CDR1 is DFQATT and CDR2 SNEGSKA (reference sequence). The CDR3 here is CSGMGTRSSYEQYF. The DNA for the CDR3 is TGCAGTGGGATGGGGACGCGAAGCTCCTACGAGCAGTACTTC.

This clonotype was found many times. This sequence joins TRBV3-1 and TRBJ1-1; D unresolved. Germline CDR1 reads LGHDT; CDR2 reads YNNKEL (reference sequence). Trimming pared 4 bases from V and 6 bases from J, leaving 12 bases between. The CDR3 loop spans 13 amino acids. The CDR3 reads CASSPTLAAEAFF. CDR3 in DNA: TGTGCCAGCAGCCCTACTCTGGCCGCTGAAGCTTTCTTT. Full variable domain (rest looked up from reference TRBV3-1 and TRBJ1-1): DTAVSQTPKYLVTQMGNDKSIKCEQNLGHDTMYWYKQDSKKFLKIMFSYNNKELIINETVPNRFSPKSPDKAHLNLHINSLELGDSAVYFCASSPTLAAEAFFGQGTRLTVV.